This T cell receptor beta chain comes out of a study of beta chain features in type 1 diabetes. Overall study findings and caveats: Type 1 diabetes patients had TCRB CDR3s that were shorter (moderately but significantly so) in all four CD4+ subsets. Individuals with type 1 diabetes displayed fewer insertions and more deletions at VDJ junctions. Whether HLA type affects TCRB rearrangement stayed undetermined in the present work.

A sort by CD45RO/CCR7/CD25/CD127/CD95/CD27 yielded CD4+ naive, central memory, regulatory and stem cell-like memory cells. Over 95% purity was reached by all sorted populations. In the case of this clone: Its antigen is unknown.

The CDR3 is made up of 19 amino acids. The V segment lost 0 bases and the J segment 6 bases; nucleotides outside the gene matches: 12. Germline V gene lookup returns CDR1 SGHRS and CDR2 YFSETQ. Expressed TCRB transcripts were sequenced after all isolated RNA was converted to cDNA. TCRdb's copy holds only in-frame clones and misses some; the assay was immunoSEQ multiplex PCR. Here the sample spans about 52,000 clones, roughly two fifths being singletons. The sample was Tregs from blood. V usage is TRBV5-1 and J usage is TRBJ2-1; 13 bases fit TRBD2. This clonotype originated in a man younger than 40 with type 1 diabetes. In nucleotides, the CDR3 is TGCGCCAGCAGCTTGGGGACTAGCGGGAGCCCTCTCCGGACCAATGAGCAGTTCTTC. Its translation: CASSLGTSGSPLRTNEQFF.